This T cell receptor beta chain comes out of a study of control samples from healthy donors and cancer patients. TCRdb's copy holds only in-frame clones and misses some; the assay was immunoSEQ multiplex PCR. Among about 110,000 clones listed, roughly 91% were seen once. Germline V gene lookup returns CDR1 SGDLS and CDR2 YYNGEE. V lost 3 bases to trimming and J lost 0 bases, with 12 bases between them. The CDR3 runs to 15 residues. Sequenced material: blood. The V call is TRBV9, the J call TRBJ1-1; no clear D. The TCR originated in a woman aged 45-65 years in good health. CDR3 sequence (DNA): TGTGCCAGCAGCGGGCGAGGGCGGCTGAACACTGAAGCTTTCTTT. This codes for CASSGRGRLNTEAFF. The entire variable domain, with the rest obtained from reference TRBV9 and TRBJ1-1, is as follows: DSGVTQTPKHLITATGQRVTLRCSPRSGDLSVYWYQQSLDQGLQFLIQYYNGEERAKGNILERFSAQQFPDLHSELNLSSLELGDSALYFCASSGRGRLNTEAFFGQGTRLTVV.